These 23 T cell receptor beta chains came from one sample sequenced in a study of monozygotic twins with inflammatory bowel disease. TCRdb reprocessed the 5' RACE reads, keeping one entry per CDR3 protein, no DNA. The repertoire table contains just over 300,000 distinct CDR3 sequences. Sequenced material: blood. These TCRs come from a human donor with ulcerative colitis or Crohn's disease, or a healthy co-twin of an affected twin (not recorded which).

This chain links TRBV6-5 with TRBJ2-7; TCRdb names TRBD2, which stays unverified in the absence of DNA. Germline V CDR1 and CDR2: MNHEY, SVGAGI. The CDR3 contains 16 residues. CDR3 sequence reads: CASSYEGPSSSYEQYF.

The CDR3 sequence is CASSARQGAYNSPLHF. The V and J genes are TRBV27 and TRBJ1-6; TCRdb's D call of TRBD1 is untestable without DNA. The V gene's germline CDR1 is MNHEY and CDR2 SMNVEV (reference sequence). This CDR3 contains 16 residues.

The V and J genes are TRBV7-3 and TRBJ2-2; TCRdb's D call, TRBD2, is unchecked because there is no DNA. The length of the CDR3 is 15 residues. Germline CDR1 SGHTA, CDR2 FQGTGA. CDR3 protein: CASSSAGGATGELFF.

CDR3 sequence reads: CASSLHSGGTYYGYTF. J is TRBJ1-2 and V is TRBV7-2; TCRdb names TRBD1, which stays unverified in the absence of DNA. The length of the CDR3 is 16 residues. The germline CDR1 and CDR2 sequences are SGHTA and FQGNSA.

V is TRBV7-9 and J is TRBJ1-4. Looked up from germline, CDR1 is SEHNR and CDR2 is FQNEAQ (reference sequence). This CDR3 contains 15 residues. CDR3 in amino acids: CASSSWAIKDEKLFF.

The chain couples TRBV7-9 to TRBJ1-2; as DNA is missing, the TRBD1 call by TCRdb cannot be tested. CDR1 is SEHNR and CDR2 is FQNEAQ in the germline V gene (reference sequence). This CDR3 comprises 15 residues. The CDR3 loop is CASSLENRAFYGYTF. The full variable domain, rest sourced from reference TRBV7-9 and TRBJ1-2, is DTGVSQNPRHKITKRGQNVTFRCDPISEHNRLYWYRQTLGQGPEFLTYFQNEAQLEKSRLLSDRFSAERPKGSFSTLEIQRTEQGDSAMYLCASSLENRAFYGYTFGSGTRLTVV.

The chain combines TRBV7-8 with TRBJ1-2. The CDR3 loop spans 17 amino acids. Germline CDR1 reads SGHVS; CDR2 reads FQNEAQ. Here the CDR3 reads CASSLAGTSGRFDGYTF. Full variable domain (outside the CDR3, taken from reference TRBV7-8 and TRBJ1-2): GAGVSQSPRYKVAKRGQDVALRCDPISGHVSLFWYQQALGQGPEFLTYFQNEAQLDKSGLPSDRFFAERPEGSVSTLKIQRTQQEDSAVYLCASSLAGTSGRFDGYTFGSGTRLTVV.

The chain has TRBV11-2 and TRBJ1-2. Germline V CDR1 and CDR2: SGHAT, FQNNGV. The CDR3 spans 13 residues. This CDR3 reads CASSLDGVGGYTF. Looking up the rest from reference TRBV11-2 and TRBJ1-2 gives the full variable domain: EAGVAQSPRYKIIEKRQSVAFWCNPISGHATLYWYQQILGQGPKLLIQFQNNGVVDDSQLPKDRFSAERLKGVDSTLKIQPAKLEDSAVYLCASSLDGVGGYTFGSGTRLTVV.

The chain uses TRBV5-5 and TRBJ2-7. CDR3 size: 18 residues. The germline CDR1 and CDR2 sequences are SGHKS and YYEKEE (reference sequence). CDR3 sequence: CASSLRVGITRSSYEQYF.

The chain links TRBV4-2 to TRBJ2-6; TCRdb's D call of TRBD1 is untestable without DNA. The CDR3 is made up of 19 amino acids. The germline V gene encodes CDR1 LGHNA and CDR2 YNFKEQ. CDR3 region: CASSHQGQGASAGANVLTF.

The J gene is TRBJ2-2, the V gene TRBV13. This CDR3 comprises 12 residues. Germline CDR1 PRHDT, CDR2 FYEKMQ (reference sequence). CDR3 residues: CASSSTYGELFF.

This CDR3 reads CASSLNSGQGYQPQHF. The V gene is TRBV7-9, the J gene TRBJ1-5; TCRdb's D call, TRBD1, is unchecked because there is no DNA. The CDR3 length is 16 residues. Looked up from germline, CDR1 is SEHNR and CDR2 is FQNEAQ (reference sequence). Supplemented by reference TRBV7-9 and TRBJ1-5, the full variable domain reads DTGVSQNPRHKITKRGQNVTFRCDPISEHNRLYWYRQTLGQGPEFLTYFQNEAQLEKSRLLSDRFSAERPKGSFSTLEIQRTEQGDSAMYLCASSLNSGQGYQPQHFGDGTRLSIL.

The gene calls are TRBV6-2 or TRBV6-3 and TRBJ2-7; there is no DNA to check the TCRdb D call of TRBD1. The V gene's germline CDR1 is MNHEY and CDR2 SVGEGT. The CDR3 has 16 residues. The CDR3 loop is CASSYSSGGPSYEQYF.

J is TRBJ2-5 and V is TRBV7-9; TCRdb's D call of TRBD2 is untestable without DNA. Germline V gene sequence: CDR1 SEHNR, CDR2 FQNEAQ (reference sequence). The CDR3 is 13 amino acids. The CDR3 loop is CASSLAVAGTQYF.

The chain couples TRBV5-1 to TRBJ1-5; TCRdb proposes TRBD1, but this gene call is untestable without DNA. CDR1 and CDR2 (germline): SGHRS, YFSETQ. The CDR3 length is 14 residues. The CDR3 loop is CASRGDSINSPQHF.

The chain recombines TRBV5-1 with TRBJ1-5; the D call of TRBD1 rests on TCRdb alone, since no DNA is present to check it. The CDR3 length is 18 residues. In germline, CDR1 is SGHRS, CDR2 YFSETQ. CDR3 amino acids: CASSLAPWDRDSNQPQHF. Supplemented by reference TRBV5-1 and TRBJ1-5, the full variable domain reads KAGVTQTPRYLIKTRGQQVTLSCSPISGHRSVSWYQQTPGQGLQFLFEYFSETQRNKGNFPGRFSGRQFSNSRSEMNVSTLELGDSALYLCASSLAPWDRDSNQPQHFGDGTRLSIL.

This chain joins TRBV4-3 and TRBJ2-2; TCRdb lists TRBD2, though no DNA is available to test this call. Germline V gene lookup returns CDR1 LGHNA and CDR2 YSLEER. The CDR3 consists of 17 residues. This CDR3 reads CASSQESAGGNTGELFF.

The chain joins TRBV12-3 or TRBV12-4 to TRBJ1-5; absent DNA, TCRdb's TRBD1 call cannot be checked. The CDR3 consists of 15 residues. CDR3 loop: CASNGEGYVNQPQHF.

The chain recombines TRBV6-2 or TRBV6-3 with TRBJ2-7; TCRdb's D call, TRBD2, is unchecked because there is no DNA. Germline CDR1 is MNHEY and CDR2 is SVGEGT. CDR3 length equals 13 residues. This CDR3 is CASSLAGNYEQYF.

This chain connects TRBV9 to TRBJ2-7. Per germline, CDR1 SGDLS and CDR2 YYNGEE. CDR3 length equals 15 residues. CDR3 region: CASSVDLASTYEQYF.

This chain joins TRBV27 and TRBJ2-1; TCRdb names TRBD2, which stays unverified in the absence of DNA. The length of the CDR3 is 15 residues. Germline V lookup: CDR1 MNHEY, CDR2 SMNVEV (reference sequence). CDR3: CASSPLAGGGNAQFF.

The J gene is TRBJ2-7, the V gene TRBV7-2. This CDR3 is 14 amino acids long. The germline V gene has CDR1 SGHTA and CDR2 FQGNSA. The CDR3 loop is CASSPDGFNYEQYF.

The rearrangement joins TRBV28 to TRBJ2-7; TCRdb lists TRBD2, though no DNA is available to test this call. Germline lookup yields CDR1 MDHEN and CDR2 SYDVKM. This CDR3 region has 15 residues. CDR3 residues: CASRPGNYGAYEQYF. The full variable domain, its missing parts supplied by reference TRBV28 and TRBJ2-7, is DVKVTQSSRYLVKRTGEKVFLECVQDMDHENMFWYRQDPGLGLRLIYFSYDVKMKEKGDIPEGYSVSREKKERFSLILESASTNQTSMYLCASRPGNYGAYEQYFGPGTRLTVT.